Described below is a single TCR beta chain sequence and its context. Antigen: not known. These data belong to a study of shared clonotypes between healthy human individuals. Study outcomes and limitations: Several donors had around 5.5% of their naive CD4 clonotypes in common.

Deep level was the assay's run setting. Method: immunoSEQ multiplex PCR; TCRdb's copy keeps in-frame clones and lacks some. The sample contains about 2 million clones, around 95% of which appear only once. Germline V gene data show CDR1 as MNHNY and CDR2 as SVGAGI (reference sequence). V was clipped by 5 bases and J by 4 bases, with 12 bases between them. The CDR3 is 14 amino acids. The TCR sequence derives from a man in his late teens or twenties in good health. The sequenced material came from naive CD4+ T cells sorted from blood. Subset noted: CD45RA+ positively selected. The V and J genes are TRBV6-6 and TRBJ2-1; D might be TRBD2 (6 bases). The CDR3 DNA reads TGTGCCAGCAGTGGTCCCGGGACTTACAATGAGCAGTTCTTC. Translation: CASSGPGTYNEQFF.